What follows is one T cell receptor beta chain and its context. Its cognate antigen has yet to be identified. No clone much larger than this one lies a single base away; base qualities are absent. The data originate from a study of blood T cell repertoires in COVID-19 (dated by TCRdb to 2019 to 2021). Regarding the complete study: Samples covering the acute and convalescent phases of COVID-19 were provided by collaborators in the United States, Italy and Spain. A de-identified subject ID, COVID-19 status, age in years and sex were almost always included in the sample metadata. The repertoires were released in a freely available public database meant as a resource for research on the immune response to SARS-CoV-2. Where available, HLA class I and class II types were obtained from metadata supplied by the sample provider rather than from assay-based typing. Samples came from the ongoing ImmuneRACE study (first 160 participants) plus 1,254 subjects from 6 global collaborators. The material from the prospective study consisted of cDNA or gDNA derived from T cells, B-cell-depleted T cells, or PBMCs. Subjects who had been exposed to COVID-19, were actively infected with it, or had recovered from it provided the deeply sampled blood TCRbeta repertoires that made up the dataset.

The CDR3 sequence holds 14 residues, the cysteine and phenylalanine included. Just CDR3 DNA is preserved here, 42 bases in frame from base 1. For CDR1 and CDR2, the germline V gene lists SGHTA and FQGNSA. Trimmed from V: 5 bases; trimmed from J: 2 bases; junction bases lacking a gene match: 1. Paper-wide results and their limitations: Clinical and demographic metadata were provided uncurated, with the amount varying by source and participant.

TCRbeta CDR3 regions were amplified from genomic DNA by means of the immunoSEQ Assay, a bias-controlled multiplex PCR. The paper's data handling went like this. Within the assay, amplification of reference gene primers was used to estimate how many nucleated cells each sample contained. To quantify the absolute abundance of each unique TCRbeta CDR3 rearrangement, sequence reads were collapsed and filtered. For each sample, productive Simpson clonality was calculated as the square root of Simpson's diversity index across productive rearrangements. The table was pulled from immuneACCESS by TCRdb, which kept in-frame rearrangements only. Such tables lose some clones; where checked, under half of the loss comes from unresolved V genes, and the rest has no known cause. V and J calls and clone size come straight from that table; D and trimming were deduced from the DNA. In this sample the table shows 300,000 to 450,000 clones, more than 70% of which occur a single time. The ten top clones hold 2% to 2.5% of the sample.

At one collaborating source in Seattle, patients were enrolled during active infection and were followed longitudinally through the course of disease. The collaborating institutions used their own protocols to collect whole blood in K2EDTA tubes. For TCRbeta analysis, collaborators shipped samples as frozen whole blood, isolated PBMCs, or DNA extracted from either of those sample types. The sample was peripheral blood. The sequence is built from TRBV7-2 and TRBJ1-4; TRBD1 matches 8 bases in the middle. The receptor comes from an older woman with COVID-19, enrolled during active disease. The CDR3 has the sequence CASSRDRTNEKLFF. The bases read TGTGCCAGCAGCCGGGACAGGACTAATGAAAAACTGTTTTTT. The full variable domain, with segments outside the CDR3 supplied by the reference TRBV7-2 and TRBJ1-4 proteins, appears as GAGVSQSPSNKVTEKGKDVELRCDPISGHTALYWYRQSLGQGLEFLIYFQGNSAPDKSGLPSDRFSAERTGGSVSTLTIQRTQQEDSAVYLCASSRDRTNEKLFFGSGTQLSVL.